This TCR beta chain was profiled in a study of blood T cell repertoires in COVID-19. About the study: T cells, B-cell-depleted T cells, or PBMCs provided the cDNA or gDNA that served as material.

The V and J ends lost 5 bases and 3 bases, in that order; junction bases with no gene match: 7. Germline CDR1 and CDR2: LNHDA and SQIVND (reference sequence). CDR3 length: 15 residues. Profiling relied on immunoSEQ multiplex PCR, and the TCRdb table lists in-frame clones only, not all of them. The repertoire has about 130,000 clones, approximately 87% of them found once; the top ten carry over 3.5%. This TCR came from a woman aged 55-69 years with acute or convalescent COVID-19. This chain joins TRBV19 and TRBJ2-7; TRBD1 matches 10 bases. The sequencing input was peripheral blood. For the CDR3, the DNA is TGTGCCAGTAGTCTAGGGACAGGGGTTTTCTACGAGCAGTACTTC. Translation gives CASSLGTGVFYEQYF. The full variable domain, with the rest looked up from reference TRBV19 and TRBJ2-7, is DGGITQSPKYLFRKEGQNVTLSCEQNLNHDAMYWYRQDPGQGLRLIYYSQIVNDFQKGDIAEGYSVSREKKESFPLTVTSAQKNPTAFYLCASSLGTGVFYEQYFGPGTRLTVT.